This TCR beta chain was recovered during a study of T cell responses to AZD1222 COVID-19 vaccine. Study-wide context: Second doses that came at about 4 or about 12 weeks were put together. Overall study findings and caveats: Seropositivity was recorded at baseline in only a handful of AZD1222 recipients. Dominant CD4 TCR responses targeted spike regions 160-218 and 743-854. Within unmutated variant regions lay the reported targets of nearly half of spike-specific TCRs.

The protocol was immunoSEQ multiplex PCR, while the TCRdb copy is restricted to in-frame clones and leaves out a portion. Of some 140,000 clones in the sample, about 92% were seen once. This clone was observed a single time. The target antigen is unknown. V was trimmed by 4 bases and J by 3 bases, leaving 9 bases between them. Germline V gene sequence: CDR1 LNHDA, CDR2 SQIVND (reference sequence). The CDR3 totals 13 residues. The clonotype originates from an adult in good health. The sample in question was peripheral blood, obtained on day 0 of AZD1222 vaccination. This chain links TRBV19 with TRBJ1-2; D perhaps matches TRBD1 (5 bases). This chain's CDR3 is CASSNQGDYGYTF. CDR3 bases: TGTGCCAGTAGTAACCAGGGAGACTATGGCTACACCTTC.